These 18 T cell receptor beta chains originate from one sample sequenced in a study of response to subunit inactivated influenza vaccine (dated by TCRdb to 2016 to 2018). Library prep was done by RT-PCR. Sequencing instrument: Illumina HiSeq 2500. TCRdb handled the public reads itself, with Q25 trimming in fastp and clone calling in MiXCR, and kept productive beta chains. For every CDR3 protein sequence, its rows merge into one entry that carries the most common genes and DNA. Across this sample there are some 520,000 distinct CDR3 sequences, with approximately 15% seen only once. Around 3% of the sample is in the top ten clones. This material consisted of CD4+ T cells sorted from PBMCs, taken 23 months after vaccination. Receptors were obtained from a man aged 50-75 years who received an inactivated influenza vaccine. Donor details come from another sample of the same person, matched by shared clones.

The V call is TRBV20-1, the J call TRBJ2-1; 13 bases map to TRBD2. Germline CDR1 is DFQATT and CDR2 is SNEGSKA (reference sequence). The CDR3 covers 15 residues. J was trimmed by 9 bases and V by 3 bases; bases with no gene match: 8. The DNA for the CDR3 is TGCAGTGCTAGGAGGACTAGCGGGAGCAACAGTGAGCAGTTCTTC. This translates into CSARRTSGSNSEQFF.

This clonotype appeared many times. The CDR3 loop is CASSVQVSYEQYF. The CDR3 DNA reads as TGTGCCAGCAGTGTGCAGGTTTCCTACGAGCAGTACTTC. The J gene is TRBJ2-7, the V gene TRBV2; no definite D call. CDR1 SNHLY and CDR2 FYNNEI come from the germline V gene. Trimming stripped 4 bases from V and 1 base from J, with 8 bases between. This CDR3 contains 13 residues.

V and J are TRBV20-1 and TRBJ2-1, with D perhaps TRBD2 (5 bases). CDR3 size: 18 residues. Germline CDR1 reads DFQATT; CDR2 reads SNEGSKA (reference sequence). Trimming left V 1 base short and J 2 bases short, with 21 bases between. In DNA form, the CDR3 reads TGCAGTGCTAGAGCATTGGCCGCTGGTGGGAGTACCTACAATGAGCAGTTCTTC. Translated, it gives CSARALAAGGSTYNEQFF.

This clonotype was picked up a small number of times. This chain connects TRBV20-1 to TRBJ2-1; TRBD2 agrees at 10 bases. Per germline, CDR1 DFQATT and CDR2 SNEGSKA (reference sequence). The CDR3 runs 15 residues. J was trimmed by 7 bases and V by 5 bases; bases with no gene match: 11. The CDR3 spells CSAQNSGRSWNEQFF. The DNA of the CDR3 is TGCAGTGCTCAAAATAGCGGGAGGTCTTGGAATGAGCAGTTCTTC.

This clonotype was detected a few times. The chain employs TRBV21-1 and TRBJ1-1. TRBV21-1 is deemed a pseudogene. CDR3 length: 18 residues. CDR3 sequence (DNA): TGTGCCAGCAGCGCCGGCGCCGGGGGGCCACCAGTGTACACTGAAGCTTTCTTT. Protein product: CASSAGAGGPPVYTEAFF.

This clonotype was seen at least ten times. V and J are TRBV7-9 and TRBJ2-3, with no clear D. CDR1 is SEHNR and CDR2 is FQNEAQ in the germline V gene (reference sequence). There are 13 residues in the CDR3. V was pared by 3 bases and J by 5 bases, with 9 bases between. As DNA, the CDR3 is TGTGCCAGCAGCTTTAGGAGTGAAGATACGCAGTATTTT. It specifies CASSFRSEDTQYF.

This clonotype was seen ten or more times. The chain has TRBV5-1 and TRBJ1-1; 10 bases agree with TRBD1. The CDR3 is made up of 14 amino acids. J was trimmed by 2 bases and V by 4 bases; bases with no gene match: 2. Germline V gene data show CDR1 as SGHRS and CDR2 as YFSETQ. In DNA form, the CDR3 reads TGCGCCAGCAGCCGACAGGGGGCCAACACTGAAGCTTTCTTT. As protein: CASSRQGANTEAFF. The variable domain in full, completed from reference TRBV5-1 and TRBJ1-1, reads KAGVTQTPRYLIKTRGQQVTLSCSPISGHRSVSWYQQTPGQGLQFLFEYFSETQRNKGNFPGRFSGRQFSNSRSEMNVSTLELGDSALYLCASSRQGANTEAFFGQGTRLTVV.

The chain recombines TRBV7-7 with TRBJ2-3; a possible D gene is TRBD2 (5 bases). Deletions cut 5 bases from V and 4 bases from J, with 13 bases between. The CDR3 is 14 residues long. Germline assignment: CDR1 SSHAT and CDR2 FNYEAQ (reference sequence). The CDR3 protein is CASSQDSAPDTQYF. Written as DNA, the CDR3 is TGTGCCAGCAGCCAGGACTCAGCTCCAGATACGCAGTATTTT.

The V gene is TRBV4-3, the J gene TRBJ2-7; D is possibly TRBD1 or TRBD2 (5 bases each). The CDR3 totals 13 residues. Germline-derived CDR1 and CDR2 are LGHNA and YSLEER. The germline V and J ends were trimmed by 1 base and 6 bases, with 10 bases remaining between them. The CDR3 nucleotides read TGCGCCAGCAGCCAAGGAATGAGGGGCGAGCAGTACTTC. Residues: CASSQGMRGEQYF.

This clonotype was detected many times. The chain uses TRBV4-1 and TRBJ1-5, with a tentative D call TRBD1 (5 bases). The CDR3 has 13 amino acids. V lost 0 bases to trimming and J lost 15 bases, with 15 bases between them. The germline V gene encodes CDR1 MGHRA and CDR2 YSYEKL. CDR3 in amino acids: CASSQELGGGMHF. The CDR3 nucleotides read TGCGCCAGCAGCCAAGAACTGGGGGGAGGTATGCATTTT.

This clonotype was counted ten times or more. This chain joins TRBV28 and TRBJ2-4, with 8 positions matching TRBD1. V lost 3 bases and J lost 7; bases outside the gene matches: 2. This CDR3 is built from 13 residues. Germline assignment: CDR1 MDHEN and CDR2 SYDVKM. The CDR3 nucleotides read TGTGCCAGCAGTTTTCGGACAGGGAACATTCAGTACTTC. Translating it yields CASSFRTGNIQYF.

The chain links TRBV5-4 to TRBJ1-1, with a weak D call TRBD1 (6 bases). Germline-derived CDR1 and CDR2 are SGHNT and YYREEE (reference sequence). Trimming left V 0 bases short and J 5 bases short, with 11 bases between. The CDR3 has 14 residues. The CDR3 spells CASSLEGGITEAFF. In DNA, the CDR3 is TGTGCCAGCAGCTTGGAAGGGGGTATTACTGAAGCTTTCTTT.

This clonotype was detected only once. CDR3 DNA: TGTGCCAGCAAACTAAGACAGGGTTCTGGTGGCTACACCTTC. Amino acid sequence: CASKLRQGSGGYTF. The chain links TRBV6-1 to TRBJ1-2; TRBD1 matches 7 bases. CDR3 size: 14 residues. V lost 7 bases and J lost 7; bases outside the gene matches: 12. Germline V gene lookup returns CDR1 MNHNS and CDR2 SASEGT.

The V gene is TRBV10-3, the J gene TRBJ1-3, with D perhaps TRBD1 (6 bases). Germline V CDR1 and CDR2: ENHRY, SYGVKD. V lost 3 bases and J 4 bases, leaving 19 bases between the germline ends. This CDR3 region has 17 residues. CDR3 loop: CAISDDRSRGRGNTIYF. DNA for the CDR3: TGTGCCATCAGTGATGACAGGTCGAGAGGGCGCGGAAACACCATATATTTT.

The V call is TRBV6-1, the J call TRBJ2-7; 7 bases fit TRBD2. This CDR3 is built from 14 residues. Germline V gives CDR1 MNHNS, CDR2 SASEGT. V lost 5 bases and J lost 3; bases outside the gene matches: 7. The CDR3: CASSTGRGDYEQYF. DNA for the CDR3: TGTGCCAGCAGTACGGGACGGGGGGACTACGAGCAGTACTTC.

The chain employs TRBV21-1 and TRBJ1-6; the table's D gene call, TRBD1, was not cross checked with the DNA. TRBV21-1 is a listed pseudogene. CDR3 length equals 17 residues. The CDR3 loop reads CASSKVKAGLYNSPLHF. For the CDR3, the DNA is TGTGCCAGCAGCAAAGTAAAGGCAGGGTTGTATAATTCACCCCTCCACTTT.

The J gene is TRBJ2-3, the V gene TRBV12-3 or TRBV12-4, with D unclear. V lost 9 bases, J lost 1 base, and 17 bases lay in between. The CDR3 consists of 15 residues. CDR3 sequence reads: CASSLSPLGTDTQYF. The CDR3 nucleotides read TGTGCCAGTTCCCTGAGTCCTTTAGGCACAGATACGCAGTATTTT.

There are a few counts of this clonotype. The CDR3 loop is CASSPTDGNTEAFF. In DNA form, the CDR3 reads TGTGCCAGCTCACCTACCGACGGAAACACTGAAGCTTTCTTT. The chain joins TRBV18 to TRBJ1-1; D is ambiguous. Per germline, CDR1 KGHSH and CDR2 LQKENI. The V and J ends lost 3 bases and 2 bases respectively, with 10 bases between them. The CDR3 runs 14 residues. Full variable domain (missing parts from reference TRBV18 and TRBJ1-1): NAGVMQNPRHLVRRRGQEARLRCSPMKGHSHVYWYRQLPEEGLKFMVYLQKENIIDESGMPKERFSAEFPKEGPSILRIQQVVRGDSAAYFCASSPTDGNTEAFFGQGTRLTVV.